These 26 T cell receptor beta chains were sequenced from one sample in a study of cytomegalovirus exposure and HLA in healthy donors. Vbeta (60) and Jbeta (13) primers were used in the PCR. TCRdb's table, derived via immunoSEQ multiplex PCR, lists solely in-frame clones and lacks some. The sample yields under 150,000 clones, 82% seen once. The sequenced material came from PBMCs. The receptors originated from a woman under 30 in good health and CMV-seronegative.

Comments on this clone: Different DNA sequences within this sample yield the same CDR3. The rearrangement uses TRBV27 and TRBJ1-1; D unclear. CDR1 and CDR2 from the germline V gene are MNHEY and SMNVEV (reference sequence). The germline V and J ends were trimmed by 2 bases and 0 bases, with 7 bases remaining between them. This CDR3 has 14 residues. The CDR3 spells CASSLGGMNTEAFF. DNA for the CDR3: TGTGCCAGCAGTTTAGGAGGGATGAACACTGAAGCTTTCTTT.

This clone appeared a single time. The chain is built from TRBV28 and TRBJ2-7; 10 bases line up with TRBD1. V gave up 5 bases and J gave up 3 bases; unmatched junction bases: 7. The CDR3 sequence is 15 residues long. The germline V gene has CDR1 MDHEN and CDR2 SYDVKM. The CDR3 bases are TGTGCCAGCAGTAAATCCGGGACAGGGGACTACGAGCAGTACTTC. Translating gives CASSKSGTGDYEQYF.

The CDR3 DNA sequence: TGTGCCAGCAGTTCGAGGGGACAAGGCCCATACACTGAAGCTTTCTTT. Its translation: CASSSRGQGPYTEAFF. The V and J genes are TRBV28 and TRBJ1-1; tentative D call: TRBD1 (6 bases). CDR1 and CDR2 (germline): MDHEN, SYDVKM. The CDR3 loop spans 16 amino acids. Trimming stripped 4 bases from V and 3 bases from J, with 18 bases between.

The chain joins TRBV27 to TRBJ2-1; D is unclear. CDR3 length: 14 residues. CDR1 and CDR2 from the germline V gene are MNHEY and SMNVEV (reference sequence). Trimming removed 4 bases from V and 6 bases from J, with 13 bases in between. In DNA form, the CDR3 reads TGTGCCAGCAGTTGGTTGGAGTCGGTCAATGAGCAGTTCTTC. This gives the protein CASSWLESVNEQFF.

This chain connects TRBV6-6 to TRBJ1-2; 9 bases map to TRBD1. Germline trimming cut 6 bases from V and 7 bases from J; bases unmatched to any gene: 6. The CDR3 spans 13 residues. In germline, CDR1 is MNHNY, CDR2 SVGAGI (reference sequence). The CDR3, as DNA: TGTGCCAGCAGAGATCAGGACAGGGGTGGCTACACCTTC. This gives the protein CASRDQDRGGYTF.

This clone has a handful of counts. The chain uses TRBV6-5 and TRBJ1-4; 9 nucleotides line up with TRBD1. V shed 0 bases, J shed 5 bases, and the junction held 4 bases outside the gene matches. Germline lookup yields CDR1 MNHEY and CDR2 SVGAGI. This CDR3 has 16 residues. In nucleotides, the CDR3 is TGTGCCAGCAGTTACTCGAGCGGGACAGGGAATGAAAAACTGTTTTTT. Its protein product is CASSYSSGTGNEKLFF.

The chain joins TRBV25-1 to TRBJ2-4; 7 nucleotides align to TRBD2. The V and J ends lost 4 bases and 2 bases, in that order; junction bases with no gene match: 5. The CDR3 sequence is 15 residues long. Germline V lookup: CDR1 MGHDK, CDR2 SYGVNS. CDR3 sequence reads: CASSGPGGTKNIQYF. The CDR3 region has the DNA TGTGCCAGCAGTGGCCCCGGGGGGACCAAAAACATTCAGTACTTC. Supplemented by reference TRBV25-1 and TRBJ2-4, the full variable domain reads EADIYQTPRYLVIGTGKKITLECSQTMGHDKMYWYQQDPGMELHLIHYSYGVNSTEKGDLSSESTVSRIRTEHFPLTLESARPSHTSQYLCASSGPGGTKNIQYFGAGTRLSVL.

The chain couples TRBV5-1 to TRBJ2-1; 8 bases align to TRBD1. Germline V gene lookup returns CDR1 SGHRS and CDR2 YFSETQ. This CDR3 is built from 14 residues. The junction had 8 bases not matched to a gene; V was cut back by 4 bases and J by 8 bases. CDR3 region: CASSLRTGSDEQFF. The CDR3 DNA reads as TGCGCCAGCAGCCTACGGACAGGGAGCGATGAGCAGTTCTTC. Using reference TRBV5-1 and TRBJ2-1 for the parts outside the CDR3, the full variable domain is KAGVTQTPRYLIKTRGQQVTLSCSPISGHRSVSWYQQTPGQGLQFLFEYFSETQRNKGNFPGRFSGRQFSNSRSEMNVSTLELGDSALYLCASSLRTGSDEQFFGPGTRLTVL.

The DNA of the CDR3 is TGTGCCAGCAGTAAGGACAGTGTCCAAGAGACCCAGTACTTC. It is translated as CASSKDSVQETQYF. The chain has TRBV7-9 and TRBJ2-5; maybe TRBD1 (6 bases). Germline V gene data show CDR1 as SEHNR and CDR2 as FQNEAQ (reference sequence). The CDR3 has 14 amino acids. The germline V and J ends were trimmed by 6 bases and 1 base, with 12 bases remaining between them.

For this clone: Within the sample, other DNA sequences also encode this same CDR3. The V gene is TRBV6-4, the J gene TRBJ1-5, with TRBD1 as a possible D gene (5 bases). The V end was cut by 4 bases, the J end by 6 bases, with 10 bases between. This CDR3 has 13 amino acids. The germline CDR1 and CDR2 sequences are MRHNA and SNTAGT. CDR3 nucleotide sequence: TGTGCCAGCAGTGCAGGGTGGGGTCAGCCCCAGCATTTT. Amino acids: CASSAGWGQPQHF.

The chain links TRBV14 to TRBJ1-4; D is unresolved. The germline V and J ends were trimmed by 4 bases and 8 bases, with 11 bases remaining between them. In germline, CDR1 is SGHDN, CDR2 FVKESK. The CDR3 loop spans 13 amino acids. CDR3 sequence reads: CASSRALAEKLFF. Here the CDR3 DNA reads TGTGCCAGCAGCCGGGCGTTGGCGGAAAAACTGTTTTTT.

The chain is built from TRBV27 and TRBJ1-2; no reliable D call. Germline V CDR1 and CDR2: MNHEY, SMNVEV (reference sequence). The CDR3 is 14 residues long. The ends were cut back, 4 bases at V and 4 bases at J, with 13 bases in the middle. The DNA for the CDR3 is TGTGCCAGCAGTTCGTTTTCAGGTGGCTATGGCTACACCTTC. Its protein product is CASSSFSGGYGYTF.

The J gene is TRBJ2-3, the V gene TRBV6-1; 10 bases fit TRBD2. Germline CDR1 and CDR2: MNHNS and SASEGT. The V gene end was trimmed by 4 bases and the J gene end by 5 bases; junction bases not matched to a gene: 9. The CDR3 is made up of 16 amino acids. CDR3 region: CASSANLAGVGDTQYF. CDR3 coding DNA: TGTGCCAGCAGTGCAAACCTAGCGGGGGTTGGAGATACGCAGTATTTT.

This clone was picked up a small number of times. The chain carries TRBV9 and TRBJ2-5; D possibly corresponds to TRBD1 (5 bases). The germline V and J ends were trimmed by 0 bases and 2 bases, with 23 bases remaining between them. This CDR3 is 19 amino acids long. Per the germline V gene, CDR1 is SGDLS and CDR2 is YYNGEE. CDR3 coding DNA: TGTGCCAGCAGCGTAGGTAGGGGATTCTCGACGGGCCAACAAGAGACCCAGTACTTC. Protein product: CASSVGRGFSTGQQETQYF.

V usage is TRBV29-1 and J usage is TRBJ2-5, with 9 bases identical to TRBD2. The CDR3 runs to 16 residues. V shed 6 bases and J 1 base; nucleotides not matched to a gene: 12. Germline CDR1 reads SQVTM; CDR2 reads ANQGSEA. The DNA of the CDR3 is TGCAGCGTCCTCAGACGCGGGACTAGCAGCCAAGAGACCCAGTACTTC. It specifies CSVLRRGTSSQETQYF.

The chain is built from TRBV19 and TRBJ2-5; 7 bases match TRBD1. CDR1 is LNHDA and CDR2 is SQIVND in the germline V gene (reference sequence). J lost 2 bases, V lost 4 bases, and 4 bases had no gene match. CDR3 length: 14 residues. Here the CDR3 reads CASSKTGIQETQYF. The CDR3 coding sequence is TGTGCCAGTAGTAAGACAGGGATTCAAGAGACCCAGTACTTC. The full variable domain, rest sourced from reference TRBV19 and TRBJ2-5, is DGGITQSPKYLFRKEGQNVTLSCEQNLNHDAMYWYRQDPGQGLRLIYYSQIVNDFQKGDIAEGYSVSREKKESFPLTVTSAQKNPTAFYLCASSKTGIQETQYFGPGTRLLVL.

This clone was detected a few times. This chain joins TRBV29-1 and TRBJ1-1; TRBD1 might be the D (6 bases). The CDR3 consists of 12 residues. Germline V gene sequence: CDR1 SQVTM, CDR2 ANQGSEA. V was clipped by 1 base and J by 11 bases, with 14 bases between them. CDR3 nucleotides: TGCAGCGTTGAAGTTGTATCAGGGGTTGCTTTCTTT. It is translated as CSVEVVSGVAFF.

The CDR3 sequence: CASSEVPSSGNTIYF. Here the CDR3 DNA reads TGTGCCAGCAGTGAAGTTCCGAGCTCTGGAAACACCATATATTTT. The chain couples TRBV6-1 to TRBJ1-3; D remains ambiguous. The CDR3 is made up of 15 amino acids. The V end was cut by 1 base, the J end by 0 bases, with 7 bases between. The V gene's germline CDR1 is MNHNS and CDR2 SASEGT.

This sequence joins TRBV5-4 and TRBJ2-7, with 9 bases that match TRBD2. The V and J ends lost 5 bases and 6 bases, in that order; junction bases with no gene match: 12. The CDR3 extends over 15 amino acids. Germline V gives CDR1 SGHNT, CDR2 YYREEE (reference sequence). The CDR3 loop is CASSEFRTSVFEQYF. In DNA form, the CDR3 reads TGTGCCAGCAGTGAGTTTCGGACTAGCGTTTTCGAGCAGTACTTC.

This chain's CDR3 is CAWSNLQGIDGYTF. In DNA form, the CDR3 reads TGTGCCTGGAGCAACCTTCAGGGAATAGATGGCTACACCTTC. The chain couples TRBV30 to TRBJ1-2, with a tentative D call TRBD1 (5 bases). Germline V gene data show CDR1 as GTSNPN and CDR2 as SVGIG (reference sequence). The CDR3 has 14 residues. V was pared by 3 bases and J by 6 bases, with 17 bases between.

This chain links TRBV5-4 with TRBJ2-2; D is possibly TRBD1 (5 bases). Trimming pared 4 bases from V and 4 bases from J, leaving 11 bases between. This CDR3 spans 14 amino acids. Germline assignment: CDR1 SGHNT and CDR2 YYREEE (reference sequence). CDR3 residues: CASSQARGTGELFF. The CDR3 DNA follows: TGTGCCAGCAGCCAAGCAAGGGGCACCGGGGAGCTGTTTTTT.

The rearrangement links TRBV5-5 to TRBJ1-2; TRBD1 matches 8 bases. Germline assignment: CDR1 SGHKS and CDR2 YYEKEE (reference sequence). CDR3 length: 14 residues. J gave up 8 bases and V 4 bases, and 10 bases lay outside the gene matches. In DNA, the CDR3 is TGTGCCAGCAGCCCGGACAGGGCGGCCAGAGGCTACACCTTC. This translates into CASSPDRAARGYTF.

The chain uses TRBV5-6 and TRBJ1-2, with a tentative D call TRBD1 (5 bases). From germline, CDR1 is SGHDT and CDR2 YYEEEE. The CDR3 length is 14 residues. Trimming left V 0 bases short and J 8 bases short, with 14 bases between. CDR3 in DNA: TGTGCCAGCAGCTTGGAGGGACTTACTGGGGGCTACACCTTC. Translating gives CASSLEGLTGGYTF.

This clone was counted only a few times. The rearrangement links TRBV5-6 to TRBJ1-1; 8 nucleotides agree with TRBD1. Per germline, CDR1 SGHDT and CDR2 YYEEEE. CDR3 length: 15 amino acids. The trim removed 3 bases at V and 3 bases at J, leaving 7 bases unmatched. The CDR3 loop reads CASSWGEQGDTEAFF. DNA of the CDR3: TGTGCCAGCAGCTGGGGTGAACAGGGGGACACTGAAGCTTTCTTT. Combining the CDR3 with reference TRBV5-6 and TRBJ1-1 gives the whole variable domain DAGVTQSPTHLIKTRGQQVTLRCSPKSGHDTVSWYQQALGQGPQFIFQYYEEEERQRGNFPDRFSGHQFPNYSSELNVNALLLGDSALYLCASSWGEQGDTEAFFGQGTRLTVV.

In this sample, this clone turned up a few times. The rearrangement joins TRBV11-2 to TRBJ2-5, with 9 nucleotides matching TRBD1. The junction had 3 bases not matched to a gene; V was cut back by 3 bases and J by 4 bases. The CDR3 is 14 residues long. Germline assignment: CDR1 SGHAT and CDR2 FQNNGV. CDR3 nucleotide sequence: TGTGCCAGCAGCTTCAACAGGGGGCCAGAGACCCAGTACTTC. It translates to CASSFNRGPETQYF.

This chain uses TRBV6-5 with TRBJ1-5; weak D call: TRBD1 (6 bases). Germline V gives CDR1 MNHEY, CDR2 SVGAGI. The CDR3 is made up of 13 amino acids. V lost 8 bases, J lost 3 bases, and 11 bases lay in between. In DNA form, the CDR3 reads TGTGCCAGCGGAGACAGGATCAATCAGCCCCAGCATTTT. Translated: CASGDRINQPQHF.